This is a list of T cell receptor beta chains from one sample in a study of cytomegalovirus exposure and HLA in healthy donors. Some clones are missing from TCRdb's copy, which holds only in-frame ones; the method was immunoSEQ multiplex PCR. This sample's clone table lists about 32,000 clones. The source material was PBMCs. The source is a female donor in good health and CMV-seronegative. Each CDR3 is given with its conserved first and last residue. A D gene is named only where the DNA matches it firmly.

D	J	V	DNA	CDR3
.	TRBJ2-1	TRBV29-1	TGCAGCGTTGAAGGACAGGCCTACAATGAGCAGTTCTTC	CSVEGQAYNEQFF
TRBD2	TRBJ2-3	TRBV28	TGTGCCAGTAATAGCGGGGGGGCAACAGATACGCAGTATTTT	CASNSGGATDTQYF
.	TRBJ1-5	TRBV5-6	TGTGCCAGCAGCTTGTACGGGGGTAGACAGCCCCAGCATTTT	CASSLYGGRQPQHF
TRBD1	TRBJ2-7	TRBV28	TGTGCCAGCACGCAGACAGGGGGCTCCTACGAGCAGTACTTC	CASTQTGGSYEQYF
.	TRBJ1-6	TRBV27	TGTGCCAGCAGTTTCGGTAAGCGGAATTCACCCCTCCACTTT	CASSFGKRNSPLHF
.	TRBJ2-4	TRBV4-2	TGTGCCAGCAGCCAAGCGGGGTTCAAAAACATTCAGTACTTC	CASSQAGFKNIQYF
TRBD1	TRBJ2-3	TRBV2	TGTGCCAGCAGCCTAGTTGAGGGGGCTGCGGATACGCAGTATTTT	CASSLVEGAADTQYF
.	TRBJ2-3	TRBV7-3	TGTGCCAGCAGCGACTCAGCGGGCACAGATACGCAGTATTTT	CASSDSAGTDTQYF
TRBD1	TRBJ2-4	TRBV18	TGTGCCAGCTCAACACCGGGACAGGTTATAAAAAACATTCAGTACTTC	CASSTPGQVIKNIQYF
TRBD2	TRBJ2-1	TRBV27	TGTGCCAGCAGTTTCGGACTAGGATGGGGGAATGAGCAGTTCTTC	CASSFGLGWGNEQFF
.	TRBJ1-6	TRBV12-5	TGTGCTAGTGGTTTGGTATCTCAGGGGTCACCCCTCCACTTT	CASGLVSQGSPLHF
.	TRBJ2-5	TRBV5-1	TGCGCCAGCAGCTTGGTAGGGGGGGTCGGGGAGACCCAGTACTTC	CASSLVGGVGETQYF
.	TRBJ1-5	TRBV30	TGTGCCTGGAGTGTACAGGGTTTTCAGCCCCAGCATTTT	CAWSVQGFQPQHF
TRBD1	TRBJ1-2	TRBV4-2	TGTGCCAGCAGCCAAGGACAGGGCGGGTGGGGGTACTATGGCTACACCTTC	CASSQGQGGWGYYGYTF
.	TRBJ1-4	TRBV4-1	TGCGCCAGCAGCAATCGACAGACCGGGAGTGAAAAACTGTTTTTT	CASSNRQTGSEKLFF
TRBD1	TRBJ1-1	TRBV7-3	TGTGCCAGCAGCCCCGGGACAGGGGGGACTGAAGCTTTCTTT	CASSPGTGGTEAFF
.	TRBJ2-5	TRBV14	TGTGCCAGCAGCCTAACACAGCAAGAGACCCAGTACTTC	CASSLTQQETQYF
.	TRBJ1-2	TRBV7-9	TGTGCCAGCAGCTTTGGGGGCGAGGGTAGCTACACCTTC	CASSFGGEGSYTF
.	TRBJ1-4	TRBV5-6	TGTGCCAGCAGCTTGGTCGCAACTAATGAAAAACTGTTTTTT	CASSLVATNEKLFF
TRBD1	TRBJ1-5	TRBV4-1	TGCGCCAGCAGCCGCTACCATCGGGACAGAGTGACAAATCAGCCCCAGCATTTT	CASSRYHRDRVTNQPQHF
TRBD2	TRBJ2-3	TRBV5-1	TGCGCCAGCACAGCGGGGGGTCCAGATACGCAGTATTTT	CASTAGGPDTQYF
TRBD1	TRBJ2-3	TRBV18	TGTGCCAGCTCACCAGCGACAGGGGTAAGGGCAGATACGCAGTATTTT	CASSPATGVRADTQYF
TRBD1	TRBJ1-1	TRBV7-6	TGTGCCAGCAGCAGGGGGCAAAACACTGAAGCTTTCTTT	CASSRGQNTEAFF
TRBD2	TRBJ2-5	TRBV7-6	TGTGCCAGCAGCTTAGAGGGGCGGGGGGGCCCGGAGACCCAGTACTTC	CASSLEGRGGPETQYF
TRBD1	TRBJ1-6	TRBV29-1	TGCAGCGTTCGCGGGACAGTTAATTCACCCCTCCACTTT	CSVRGTVNSPLHF
.	TRBJ2-1	TRBV1	TGCACCAGCAGCCAACCTACTACTAGCGGGGAGAGCAATGAGCAGTTCTTC	CTSSQPTTSGESNEQFF
.	TRBJ1-2	TRBV4-1	TGCGCCAGCAGCCAGGGAGTTCTTCGGGACAAGTCCTTCGGCTACACCTTC	CASSQGVLRDKSFGYTF
.	TRBJ1-6	TRBV15	TGTGCCACCAGCAGGAGAAATTCACCCCTCCACTTT	CATSRRNSPLHF
TRBD1	TRBJ2-6	TRBV7-9	TGTGCCAGCAGCTTAGGGGACAGTAACTCTGGGGCCAACGTCCTGACTTTC	CASSLGDSNSGANVLTF
.	TRBJ1-2	TRBV2	TGTGCCAGCACCCCCCAGGGAAACTATGGCTACACCTTC	CASTPQGNYGYTF
.	TRBJ2-5	TRBV7-9	TGTGCCAGCAGTCTCACGGGACTCCCGTACCAAGAGACCCAGTACTTC	CASSLTGLPYQETQYF
TRBD1	TRBJ1-6	TRBV6-5	TGTGCCAGCAGGCGGACAGGAGGTAATTCACCCCTCCACTTT	CASRRTGGNSPLHF
TRBD2	TRBJ2-1	TRBV11-3	TGTGCCAGCAGCTCTTCGTCGACTAGCGGGGGGCGGAATGAGCAGTTCTTC	CASSSSSTSGGRNEQFF
.	TRBJ1-5	TRBV6-5	TGTGCCAGCAGTTACTCCAGTTATAGCAATCAGCCCCAGCATTTT	CASSYSSYSNQPQHF
TRBD2	TRBJ2-1	TRBV4-2	TGTGCCAGCAGCCAAGAATCGCTAGCGGGGGGGAAGAATGAGCAGTTCTTC	CASSQESLAGGKNEQFF
TRBD1	TRBJ2-5	TRBV7-2	TGTGCCAGCAGCCCGGGACAGCAAGAGACCCAGTACTTC	CASSPGQQETQYF
TRBD1	TRBJ1-2	TRBV5-5	TGTGCCAGCAGCTTAGCCCCGGGACAGATGACAAACTATGGCTACACCTTC	CASSLAPGQMTNYGYTF
TRBD1	TRBJ1-1	TRBV28	TGTGCCAGCGCCTGGGACAGTAACACTGAAGCTTTCTTT	CASAWDSNTEAFF
TRBD1	TRBJ1-6	TRBV7-9	TGTGCCAGCAGCTCCCACCGGGACAGGAATAATTCACCCCTCCACTTT	CASSSHRDRNNSPLHF
TRBD1	TRBJ2-5	TRBV5-3	TGTGCCAGAAGCCCGGACAGGGCATGGGAGACCCAGTACTTC	CARSPDRAWETQYF
.	TRBJ2-2	TRBV19	TGTGCCAGTAGTATTCCGAGAGCGAACACCGGGGAGCTGTTTTTT	CASSIPRANTGELFF
TRBD1	TRBJ2-7	TRBV4-1	TGCGCCAGCAGCCCCGCAGGACAGGGAAACTACGAGCAGTACTTC	CASSPAGQGNYEQYF
.	TRBJ1-2	TRBV9	TGTGCCAGCAGCGTAGACCCTACAGGGAGGGGAGTCTATGGCTACACCTTC	CASSVDPTGRGVYGYTF
.	TRBJ1-2	TRBV18	TGTGCCAGCTCACCCTCGGATAGCCGCGGCTACACCTTC	CASSPSDSRGYTF
TRBD1	TRBJ2-7	TRBV28	TGTGCCAGCAGTTCCTCGGGGACAGGGCGGGACGAGCAGTACTTC	CASSSSGTGRDEQYF
.	TRBJ1-3	TRBV6-1	TGCGCCAGCAGCCAGAGTGGGGAGGGAAACACCATATATTTT	CASSQSGEGNTIYF
TRBD2	TRBJ2-6	TRBV7-2	TGTGCCAGCAGCGAGAGACTAGCGGTGAGCTCTGGGGCCAACGTCCTGACTTTC	CASSERLAVSSGANVLTF
.	TRBJ2-7	TRBV30	TGTGCCTGGAGTGTCACCTGGGGGCGGGCGAGCTCCTACGAGCAGTACTTC	CAWSVTWGRASSYEQYF
.	TRBJ2-3	TRBV2	TGTGCCAGCAGTCCGGGGGAGGATACGCAGTATTTT	CASSPGEDTQYF
.	TRBJ2-5	TRBV18	TGTGCCAGCTCACCATCCAGGGGTTTCACGGAGACCCAGTACTTC	CASSPSRGFTETQYF
.	TRBJ1-1	TRBV19	TGTGCCAGTAGTCCGACAGCGAAGAACACTGAAGCTTTCTTT	CASSPTAKNTEAFF
TRBD2	TRBJ2-3	TRBV5-4	TGTGCCAGCAGCTTTAGCGGGGGCAGCACAGATACGCAGTATTTT	CASSFSGGSTDTQYF
TRBD1	TRBJ1-2	TRBV19	TGTGCCACGCTTCGCAGGGGGTATGGCTACACCTTC	CATLRRGYGYTF
TRBD1	TRBJ1-2	TRBV7-6	TGTGCCAGCAGCTCCAGGACAGGGGGGGTCTATGGCTACACCTTC	CASSSRTGGVYGYTF
.	TRBJ2-7	TRBV7-8	TGTGCCAGCAGCTCCCGACAGGAGATCGGCGCCTACGAGCAGTACTTC	CASSSRQEIGAYEQYF